These T cell receptor beta chains were read from a single sample in a study of graft-versus-host responses after intestinal transplantation. Produced via immunoSEQ multiplex PCR; TCRdb's table is partial and in-frame only. Altogether around 10,000 clones are present, around 32% being singletons, with the ten largest covering 1.5% to 2%. The source material was alloreactive CD4+ T cells from a mixed lymphocyte reaction culture, sampled before transplantation. The receptors were sampled from a human patient who was an organ donor for intestinal transplantation. CDR3s include the opening cysteine and the closing phenylalanine or tryptophan. A D gene is named only where the DNA matches it firmly. Clone size is not always given. Where it is, it says once, few, many or a class for expanded clones.

v_call	d_call	clone_size	j_call	cdr3_nt	cdr3_aa
TRBV28	.	medium-sized	TRBJ2-7	TGTGCCAGCAGTTTGGTGGAGGCTCCGTACGAGCAGTACTTC	CASSLVEAPYEQYF
TRBV11-2	.	few	TRBJ2-7	TGTGCCAGCAGCTTATCGGTACCCCCCGTCGGGTACGAGCAGTACTTC	CASSLSVPPVGYEQYF
TRBV5-1	TRBD2	.	TRBJ2-7	TGCGCCAGCAGCTTGGGGGCCGGGGAGGGGCGCTACGAGCAGTACTTC	CASSLGAGEGRYEQYF
TRBV7-2	TRBD1	medium-sized	TRBJ1-2	TGTGCCAGCAGCTCCCAGGGGGCGTTTTATGGCTACACCTTC	CASSSQGAFYGYTF
TRBV5-1	.	.	TRBJ1-6	TGCGCCAGCAGCTTCGACAGTACCGTCAGAGTTTATAATTCACCCCTCCACTTT	CASSFDSTVRVYNSPLHF
TRBV7-3	.	.	TRBJ2-3	TGTGCCAGCAGCTCAGGCACAGATACGCAGTATTTT	CASSSGTDTQYF
TRBV28	.	few	TRBJ1-5	TGTGCCAGCAGGTGGACAGATAGCAATCAGCCCCAGCATTTT	CASRWTDSNQPQHF
TRBV28	.	.	TRBJ1-6	TGTGCCAGCATGAGCAATTCACCCCTCCACTTT	CASMSNSPLHF
TRBV15	.	.	TRBJ2-2	TGTGCCACCAGCGGCGGGCGGCGGGGGCCCACCGGGGAGCTGTTTTTT	CATSGGRRGPTGELFF
TRBV16	.	medium-sized	TRBJ1-5	TGTGCCAGCAGCCAATCTGCCAGGGGTCAGCCCCAGCATTTT	CASSQSARGQPQHF
TRBV4-1	.	few	TRBJ2-5	TGCGCCAGCAGCCAAGCAGGGCATGTTGGGGAGACCCAGTACTTC	CASSQAGHVGETQYF